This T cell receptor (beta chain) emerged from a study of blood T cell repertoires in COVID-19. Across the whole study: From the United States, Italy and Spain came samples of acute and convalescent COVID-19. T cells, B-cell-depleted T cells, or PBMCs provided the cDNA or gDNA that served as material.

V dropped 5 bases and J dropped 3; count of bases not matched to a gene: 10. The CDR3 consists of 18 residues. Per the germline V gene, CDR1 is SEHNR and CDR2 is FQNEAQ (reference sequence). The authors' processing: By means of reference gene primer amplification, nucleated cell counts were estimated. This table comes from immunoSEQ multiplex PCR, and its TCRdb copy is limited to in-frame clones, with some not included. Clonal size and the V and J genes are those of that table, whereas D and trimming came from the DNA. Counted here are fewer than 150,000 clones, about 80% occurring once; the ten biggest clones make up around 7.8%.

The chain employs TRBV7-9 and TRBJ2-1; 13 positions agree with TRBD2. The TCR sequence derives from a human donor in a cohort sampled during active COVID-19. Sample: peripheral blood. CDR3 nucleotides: TGTGCCAGCAGCCCCAAGACTAGCGGGGGGCTACTCTACAATGAGCAGTTCTTC. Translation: CASSPKTSGGLLYNEQFF.